The 17 T cell receptor beta chains listed next were all sequenced from one sample in a study of shared clonotypes between healthy human individuals. The repertoire was sequenced with immunoSEQ multiplex PCR; TCRdb's copy has only in-frame clones and lacks some. The table lists 2 million to 2.5 million clones, approximately 96% of them singletons, with 0.1% to 0.15% in the top ten. The sequencing sample was made of naive CD4+ T cells sorted from blood. Described subset: CD45RA+ positively selected. These receptors came from a man aged 18 to 29 in good health.

The chain links TRBV9 to TRBJ1-5; no firm D call. Germline CDR1 and CDR2: SGDLS and YYNGEE. V was clipped by 4 bases and J by 2 bases, with 10 bases between them. The CDR3 has 14 residues. The DNA of the CDR3 is TGTGCCAGCAGCCTAGGGCAGCGCAATCAGCCCCAGCATTTT. This gives the protein CASSLGQRNQPQHF. Using reference TRBV9 and TRBJ1-5 for the parts outside the CDR3, the full variable domain is DSGVTQTPKHLITATGQRVTLRCSPRSGDLSVYWYQQSLDQGLQFLIQYYNGEERAKGNILERFSAQQFPDLHSELNLSSLELGDSALYFCASSLGQRNQPQHFGDGTRLSIL.

The count of this clone is one. Other DNA variants within this sample encode the same CDR3. The J gene is TRBJ2-3, the V gene TRBV11-2; D remains unclear. The CDR3 has 11 residues. CDR1 SGHAT and CDR2 FQNNGV come from the germline V gene. V was cut by 5 bases and J by 5 bases, with 5 bases left in between. The CDR3 DNA is TGTGCCAGCAGCCTTCGAGATACGCAGTATTTT. Residues: CASSLRDTQYF.

The chain joins TRBV7-8 to TRBJ2-5, with 11 positions matching TRBD2. Germline assignment: CDR1 SGHVS and CDR2 FQNEAQ. J was trimmed by 1 base and V by 4 bases; bases with no gene match: 8. This CDR3 is built from 17 residues. CDR3 loop: CASSSPLAGDTQETQYF. DNA of the CDR3: TGTGCCAGCAGCTCTCCACTAGCGGGGGACACCCAAGAGACCCAGTACTTC.

The J gene is TRBJ1-6, the V gene TRBV14; TRBD1 might be the D (5 bases). Germline-derived CDR1 and CDR2 are SGHDN and FVKESK. The CDR3 is made up of 16 amino acids. V lost 4 bases and J 4 bases, leaving 14 bases between the germline ends. CDR3 DNA sequence: TGTGCCAGCAGCCCGTTGGCCCCAGGGTATAATTCACCCCTCCACTTT. This codes for CASSPLAPGYNSPLHF.

Regarding this clone: This sample includes further DNA sequences coding for the same CDR3. The CDR3: CAWTRGGNTIYF. As DNA, the CDR3 is TGTGCCTGGACCAGGGGGGGAAACACCATATATTTT. This chain links TRBV30 with TRBJ1-3; TRBD1 matches 7 bases. CDR1 is GTSNPN and CDR2 is SVGIG in the germline V gene (reference sequence). This CDR3 spans 12 amino acids. The trim removed 4 bases at V and 4 bases at J, leaving 1 base unmatched.

The genes are TRBV5-4 and TRBJ2-1; 11 nucleotides agree with TRBD2. The CDR3 is 15 amino acids. With V trimmed by 4 bases and J by 8 bases, 8 bases remained unmatched. Looked up from germline, CDR1 is SGHNT and CDR2 is YYREEE (reference sequence). The CDR3 region is CASSVAVAGGYEQFF. The CDR3 coding sequence is TGTGCCAGCAGCGTTGCTGTAGCGGGGGGGTATGAGCAGTTCTTC. The whole variable domain, filled in from reference TRBV5-4 and TRBJ2-1, reads ETGVTQSPTHLIKTRGQQVTLRCSSQSGHNTVSWYQQALGQGPQFIFQYYREEENGRGNFPPRFSGLQFPNYSSELNVNALELDDSALYLCASSVAVAGGYEQFFGPGTRLTVL.

Details on this clone: The same CDR3 can be traced to other DNA sequences in this sample. The rearrangement joins TRBV5-1 to TRBJ2-7, with 8 positions matching TRBD1. The V and J ends lost 2 bases and 5 bases, in that order; junction bases with no gene match: 6. The CDR3 covers 14 residues. Germline CDR1 SGHRS, CDR2 YFSETQ. For the CDR3, the DNA is TGCGCCAGCAGCTTATCCGGACAGGGCCACGAGCAGTACTTC. Its protein product is CASSLSGQGHEQYF.

This clone was detected a few times. This sample also contains other DNA sequences that code for the same CDR3. V usage is TRBV5-1 and J usage is TRBJ1-1; no definite D call. V dropped 0 bases and J dropped 1 base, with 7 bases sitting between them. The CDR3 extends over 14 amino acids. CDR1 SGHRS and CDR2 YFSETQ come from the germline V gene. The CDR3 sequence is CASSLGPTNTEAFF. CDR3 nucleotide sequence: TGCGCCAGCAGCTTGGGACCGACGAACACTGAAGCTTTCTTT.

This chain joins TRBV6-5 and TRBJ1-6, with 7 bases matching TRBD1. V dropped 6 bases and J dropped 7; count of bases not matched to a gene: 6. This CDR3 has 14 amino acids. Looked up from germline, CDR1 is MNHEY and CDR2 is SVGAGI. CDR3 coding DNA: TGTGCCAGCAGCCAGGGGGGGAAAAATTCACCCCTCCACTTT. This gives the protein CASSQGGKNSPLHF.

The chain couples TRBV5-1 to TRBJ1-4, with a tentative D call TRBD1 (6 bases). The germline gives CDR1 SGHRS, CDR2 YFSETQ. CDR3 length equals 15 residues. Trimming stripped 3 bases from V and 5 bases from J, with 14 bases between. The CDR3 sequence is CASSSHGGPNEKLFF. As DNA, the CDR3 is TGCGCCAGCAGCTCCCATGGGGGCCCCAATGAAAAACTGTTTTTT.

The gene calls are TRBV7-2 and TRBJ2-5; 8 bases are a match to TRBD2. This CDR3 has 13 amino acids. Germline V lookup: CDR1 SGHTA, CDR2 FQGNSA. J gave up 4 bases and V 7 bases, and 5 bases lay outside the gene matches. The CDR3 reads CASTRSGTETQYF. Written as DNA, the CDR3 is TGTGCCAGCACACGTAGCGGGACAGAGACCCAGTACTTC.

The J gene is TRBJ1-2, the V gene TRBV29-1; the match to TRBD1 covers 9 bases. Germline values: CDR1 SQVTM, CDR2 ANQGSEA. J gave up 5 bases and V 8 bases, and 12 bases lay outside the gene matches. The CDR3 has 14 residues. CDR3 sequence reads: CSSFRDRALYGYTF. For the CDR3, the DNA is TGCAGCTCCTTTCGGGACAGGGCTTTATATGGCTACACCTTC.

V and J are TRBV5-1 and TRBJ2-2, with TRBD1 matching 10 bases. The CDR3 spans 15 residues. The V gene's germline CDR1 is SGHRS and CDR2 YFSETQ. V gave up 3 bases and J gave up 6 bases; unmatched junction bases: 5. CDR3 sequence reads: CASSYSGTGAGELFF. Here the CDR3 DNA reads TGCGCCAGCAGCTATTCTGGGACAGGGGCCGGGGAGCTGTTTTTT.

The V and J genes are TRBV10-3 and TRBJ2-3; 7 nucleotides line up with TRBD1. V gave up 6 bases and J gave up 2 bases; unmatched junction bases: 5. CDR1 is ENHRY, CDR2 SYGVKD, per germline. CDR3 length: 14 residues. The CDR3 DNA is TGTGCCATCAGCACAGGGGTTAACACAGATACGCAGTATTTT. Its protein product is CAISTGVNTDTQYF.

This chain uses TRBV19 with TRBJ1-2; 7 nucleotides match TRBD1. Trimming at V came to 6 bases and at J to 8 bases, leaving 15 bases not matched to a gene. This CDR3 has 15 residues. The germline gives CDR1 LNHDA, CDR2 SQIVND (reference sequence). In nucleotides, the CDR3 is TGTGCCAGTAGCCAACAGGGACAGACGTCTAGCGGCTACACCTTC. Translation: CASSQQGQTSSGYTF.

This chain uses TRBV5-1 with TRBJ2-1; possible D gene TRBD2, 5 bases. Trimming shortened V by 7 bases and J by 7 bases, and 15 bases separated the two germline ends. Germline V lookup: CDR1 SGHRS, CDR2 YFSETQ. CDR3 length: 13 residues. CDR3 residues: CASAVSVRNEQFF. In DNA, the CDR3 is TGCGCCAGCGCGGTTAGCGTTCGTAATGAGCAGTTCTTC.

The CDR3 nucleotides read TGTGCCAGCGTTCCCAGGAACACAGATACGCAGTATTTT. Encoded protein: CASVPRNTDTQYF. V is TRBV5-6 and J is TRBJ2-3; D is uncertain. V shed 7 bases and J shed 2 bases, with 11 bases lying between them. The CDR3 is made up of 13 amino acids. Germline lookup yields CDR1 SGHDT and CDR2 YYEEEE.